The present entry profiles one TCR beta chain with its context. The source of the sample is a study of pediatric ulcerative colitis. This table comes from immunoSEQ multiplex PCR, and its TCRdb copy is limited to in-frame clones, with some not included. The sample has 54,000 or so clones, 85% to 90% seen once; the top ten hold roughly 1.5%. Trimming removed 3 bases from V and 4 bases from J; junction bases left unmatched: 8. The CDR3 contains 15 residues. Germline loops: CDR1 MDHEN, CDR2 SYDVKM. The receptor was derived from a boy younger than 18 who was a control in a study of pediatric ulcerative colitis. The sample was blood. The J gene is TRBJ2-7, the V gene TRBV28, with 8 nucleotides matching TRBD1. CDR3 in amino acids: CASSFLQGAIYEQYF. CDR3 nucleotide sequence: TGTGCCAGCAGTTTCCTGCAGGGGGCAATTTACGAGCAGTACTTC.